One sample yielded the 6 T cell receptor beta chains listed below, sequenced in a study of control samples from healthy donors and cancer patients. Libraries were prepared by immunoSEQ multiplex PCR; TCRdb keeps only in-frame clonotypes and omits some of them. The sample contains about 95,000 clones, approximately 80% of which appear only once. The material sequenced was blood. All receptors come from a man aged 25-40 years in good health.

This clone was observed a few times. CDR3: CASSVDGGTDTQYF. CDR3 sequence (DNA): TGTGCCAGCAGCGTGGACGGGGGGACAGATACGCAGTATTTT. J is TRBJ2-3 and V is TRBV5-5; 7 bases are shared with TRBD2. The V gene end was trimmed by 4 bases and the J gene end by 3 bases; junction bases not matched to a gene: 5. This CDR3 comprises 14 residues. Germline V gene data show CDR1 as SGHKS and CDR2 as YYEKEE (reference sequence).

Comment on this clone: One end of the junction fails to match germline, which may point to a read error. The chain links TRBV7-2 to TRBJ2-7, with TRBD2 matching 10 bases. The CDR3 loop spans 13 amino acids. Germline V gives CDR1 SGHTA, CDR2 FQGNSA. CDR3 amino acids: CASSWASGGPTDF. The CDR3 DNA sequence: TGTGCCAGCAGCTGGGCTAGCGGGGGCCCCACGGACTTC.

This clone was picked up a small number of times. J is TRBJ1-2 and V is TRBV18; D remains ambiguous. V was pared by 0 bases and J by 7 bases, with 12 bases between. In germline, CDR1 is KGHSH, CDR2 LQKENI. The CDR3 contains 14 residues. For the CDR3, the DNA is TGTGCCAGCTCACCACCGGCTGGGGTCTCTGGCTACACCTTC. Translated: CASSPPAGVSGYTF. Drawing the rest from reference TRBV18 and TRBJ1-2, the complete variable domain is NAGVMQNPRHLVRRRGQEARLRCSPMKGHSHVYWYRQLPEEGLKFMVYLQKENIIDESGMPKERFSAEFPKEGPSILRIQQVVRGDSAAYFCASSPPAGVSGYTFGSGTRLTVV.

The CDR3 DNA reads TGTGCCAGCAGCCAGTTCATCAGGGGATATGGCTACACCTTC. It codes for CASSQFIRGYGYTF. The chain is built from TRBV3-1 (or the pseudogene TRBV3-2) and TRBJ1-2, with a possible D match to TRBD1 (6 bases). The CDR3 loop spans 14 amino acids. Germline V CDR1 and CDR2: LGHDT, YNNKEL (reference sequence). V gave up 3 bases and J gave up 5 bases, with 13 bases separating them.

This sequence joins TRBV5-1 and TRBJ1-4; 10 positions agree with TRBD1. This CDR3 is 14 amino acids long. The V and J ends lost 3 bases and 8 bases, in that order; junction bases with no gene match: 4. Germline values: CDR1 SGHRS, CDR2 YFSETQ. The CDR3 loop is CASSSTGGIEKLFF. CDR3 nucleotide sequence: TGCGCCAGCAGCTCGACAGGGGGCATAGAAAAACTGTTTTTT.

This chain links TRBV13 with TRBJ2-3; TRBD2 matches 9 bases. The CDR3 runs 18 residues. Germline lookup yields CDR1 PRHDT and CDR2 FYEKMQ (reference sequence). V lost 5 bases and J lost 4; bases outside the gene matches: 16. This chain's CDR3 is CASSDDSGLAGFADTQYF. Written as DNA, the CDR3 is TGTGCCAGCAGCGACGACTCGGGACTAGCCGGATTTGCAGATACGCAGTATTTT.